This T cell receptor beta chain was profiled in a study of tumor-infiltrating lymphocytes in glioblastoma multiforme. This clonotype was seen ten or more times. TCR beta libraries were built from RNA through three nested multiplex PCR rounds using modified ARM-PCR. A single record per CDR3 protein comes from TCRdb applying MiXCR to the multiplex PCR reads. The sample includes approximately 13,000 distinct CDR3 sequences, 65% to 70% of them seen just once. Sequencing input: brain tumor tissue. This clonotype was sampled from a male donor with glioblastoma.

The CDR3 DNA reads TGCAGCGTTGAGCTTAGCGGGTCAACCGGCCGCTACGAGCAGTACTTC. Translated, it gives CSVELSGSTGRYEQYF. V usage is TRBV29-1 and J usage is TRBJ2-7, with 7 bases lining up with TRBD2. Germline V gene data show CDR1 as SQVTM and CDR2 as ANQGSEA. The CDR3 is 16 amino acids. J was trimmed by 3 bases and V by 3 bases; bases with no gene match: 14.